This is a list of T cell receptor beta chains from one sample in a study of shared clonotypes between healthy human individuals. Profiled with immunoSEQ multiplex PCR; TCRdb holds only in-frame clones, not every one. The data contain just under 350,000 clones, more than 60% of them singletons. The source material was memory CD4+ T cells sorted from blood. These receptors originate from a man aged 25 to 40 in good health. Both conserved end residues are part of each CDR3. A D gene is named only where the DNA matches it firmly. Size values are once, few and many counts, or a class for expanded clones, and some rows have none.

v_call	d_call	clone_size	j_call	cdr3_nt	cdr3_aa
TRBV5-6	TRBD2	NA	TRBJ2-5	TGTGCCAGCAGCACCCCCACCGGGGGGTTTCGGGAGACCCAGTACTTC	CASSTPTGGFRETQYF
TRBV5-4	NA	NA	TRBJ2-3	TGTGCCAGCAGCTACGGGACAACTAGCACAGATACGCAGTATTTT	CASSYGTTSTDTQYF
TRBV7-2	TRBD1	NA	TRBJ1-2	TGTGCCAGCAGACGGACAGGGCATGGCTACACCTTC	CASRRTGHGYTF
TRBV13	TRBD1	NA	TRBJ2-7	TGTGCCAGCAGCCCTGATCCGGGACAGGGTCCAGGGGAGCAGTACTTC	CASSPDPGQGPGEQYF
TRBV15	TRBD2	NA	TRBJ2-7	TGTGCCACCAGCAGAGAACTAGCGGGAAAGTACGAGCAGTACTTC	CATSRELAGKYEQYF
TRBV18	NA	NA	TRBJ1-3	TGTGCCAGCTCCCGGGACACTGGCCTCTCTGGAAACACCATATATTTT	CASSRDTGLSGNTIYF
TRBV5-4	NA	NA	TRBJ1-1	TGTGCCAGCAGAATAGGGGGGACTAGTTTAATGAACACTGAAGCTTTCTTT	CASRIGGTSLMNTEAFF
TRBV6-6	NA	few	TRBJ2-3	TGTGCCAGCAGTTATACCGGGACTGAGGGTACGCAGTATTTT	CASSYTGTEGTQYF
TRBV6-1	TRBD1	NA	TRBJ1-1	TGTGCCAGCATGGGACAGGCGAACACTGAAGCTTTCTTT	CASMGQANTEAFF
TRBV2	TRBD1	NA	TRBJ2-1	TGTGCCAGCAGGAGGGACAGTGATGAGCAGTTCTTC	CASRRDSDEQFF
TRBV18	NA	NA	TRBJ1-2	TGTGCCAGCTCACCATTCCCCGGGGGCCAAGTCAGCGGCTACACCTTC	CASSPFPGGQVSGYTF
TRBV20-1	NA	NA	TRBJ1-4	TGCAGTGCTACGTCGGGGGAAAAACTGTTTTTT	CSATSGEKLFF